One and the same sample provided the 25 T cell receptor beta chains below, sequenced in a study of chemoradiotherapy in HPV16-positive cancers. The assay was immunoSEQ multiplex PCR, and TCRdb's table has in-frame clones only and misses some. Of 22,000 or so clones listed, 70% to 90% were seen once; the top ten hold 4.5% to 7%. The sample was blood, taken from a patient who underwent chemoradiotherapy. The receptors originated from a human donor with HPV-associated anogenital cancer.

This clone has only one observation. The rearrangement joins TRBV10-3 to TRBJ1-1, with 8 bases lining up with TRBD1. Germline V gives CDR1 ENHRY, CDR2 SYGVKD. V gave up 10 bases and J gave up 4 bases; unmatched junction bases: 11. The CDR3 is 14 amino acids. Here the CDR3 reads CATSPQGAVTEAFF. CDR3 nucleotides: TGTGCCACTTCCCCCCAGGGGGCCGTCACTGAAGCTTTCTTT.

This chain links TRBV5-4 with TRBJ2-7; D is tentatively TRBD1 or TRBD2 (6 bases each). From germline, CDR1 is SGHNT and CDR2 YYREEE (reference sequence). Trimming shortened V by 2 bases and J by 0 bases, and 9 bases separated the two germline ends. The CDR3 runs 14 residues. This chain's CDR3 is CASSLGGSSYEQYF. The CDR3 DNA reads TGTGCCAGCAGCTTAGGGGGGAGCTCCTACGAGCAGTACTTC.

The genes are TRBV27 and TRBJ1-6, with 8 positions matching TRBD1. Germline-derived CDR1 and CDR2 are MNHEY and SMNVEV (reference sequence). The V and J ends lost 3 bases and 8 bases, in that order; junction bases with no gene match: 3. This CDR3 has 14 residues. The CDR3 nucleotides read TGTGCCAGCAGTTTGGGGACAGGATATTCACCCCTCCACTTT. It yields the protein CASSLGTGYSPLHF.

The chain links TRBV9 to TRBJ2-2; 8 bases are a match to TRBD2. The CDR3 spans 16 residues. V lost 0 bases, J lost 5 bases, and 6 bases stayed unmatched. Germline V CDR1 and CDR2: SGDLS, YYNGEE. The CDR3 region is CASSVAAGVKTGELFF. The CDR3 nucleotides are TGTGCCAGCAGCGTAGCAGCGGGGGTCAAAACCGGGGAGCTGTTTTTT.

This rearrangement joins TRBV4-1 to TRBJ1-1; 10 bases fit TRBD1. This CDR3 comprises 15 residues. V was clipped by 1 base and J by 1 base; unmatched bases: 0. Per the germline V gene, CDR1 is MGHRA and CDR2 is YSYEKL. CDR3 nucleotide sequence: TGCGCCAGCAGCCAAGGACAGGGGGCGAACACTGAAGCTTTCTTT. It encodes CASSQGQGANTEAFF.

The genes are TRBV28 and TRBJ2-5; D gene unclear. This CDR3 region has 14 residues. Germline assignment: CDR1 MDHEN and CDR2 SYDVKM. Trimming left V 3 bases short and J 1 base short, with 9 bases between. This chain's CDR3 is CASSLPDGQETQYF. In nucleotides, the CDR3 is TGTGCCAGCAGTTTGCCGGACGGCCAAGAGACCCAGTACTTC.

The V call is TRBV2, the J call TRBJ2-4; D is uncertain. V was trimmed by 4 bases and J by 3 bases, leaving 13 bases between them. Germline CDR1 SNHLY, CDR2 FYNNEI. This CDR3 has 15 residues. CDR3 sequence: CASSVTGIGKNIQYF. The CDR3 DNA follows: TGTGCCAGCAGTGTAACCGGTATAGGCAAAAACATTCAGTACTTC. The variable domain in full, completed from reference TRBV2 and TRBJ2-4, reads EPEVTQTPSHQVTQMGQEVILRCVPISNHLYFYWYRQILGQKVEFLVSFYNNEISEKSEIFDDQFSVERPDGSNFTLKIRSTKLEDSAMYFCASSVTGIGKNIQYFGAGTRLSVL.

The rearrangement links TRBV19 to TRBJ2-7; 7 bases align to TRBD2. The J segment lost 4 bases and the V segment lost 2 bases, leaving 5 bases of the junction unmatched. Germline CDR1 LNHDA, CDR2 SQIVND (reference sequence). This CDR3 has 14 amino acids. The CDR3 loop reads CASSILRGNYEQYF. The DNA of the CDR3 is TGTGCCAGTAGTATATTGCGGGGGAATTACGAGCAGTACTTC.

This clone was counted a few times. The V and J genes are TRBV7-2 and TRBJ1-2; no definite D call. There are 15 residues in the CDR3. Germline CDR1 and CDR2: SGHTA and FQGNSA. V lost 4 bases to trimming and J lost 1 base, with 13 bases between them. The chain's CDR3 is CASSSLGRDNYGYTF. The CDR3 DNA follows: TGTGCCAGCAGCTCCCTAGGACGGGATAACTATGGCTACACCTTC.

V and J are TRBV27 and TRBJ1-1; D gene unclear. The CDR3 runs 13 residues. Trimming took off 3 bases at V and 3 bases at J, with 8 bases between the two ends. In germline, CDR1 is MNHEY, CDR2 SMNVEV (reference sequence). DNA for the CDR3: TGTGCCAGCAGTTTCCGTTCGGACACTGAAGCTTTCTTT. The encoded protein is CASSFRSDTEAFF.

The genes are TRBV7-8 and TRBJ1-1, with a tentative D call TRBD1 (5 bases). This CDR3 comprises 15 residues. Trimming removed 2 bases from V and 1 base from J, with 11 bases in between. In germline, CDR1 is SGHVS, CDR2 FQNEAQ. The chain's CDR3 is CASSLSRAGNTEAFF. The CDR3 coding sequence is TGTGCCAGCAGCTTAAGCAGGGCAGGGAACACTGAAGCTTTCTTT.

The chain is built from TRBV29-1 and TRBJ1-1, with D possibly matching TRBD1 (5 bases). The V gene lost 2 bases and the J gene lost 7 bases, with 17 bases spanning the gap. Germline values: CDR1 SQVTM, CDR2 ANQGSEA. The CDR3 is 14 residues long. CDR3 in amino acids: CSVEYGTPSGEAFF. The CDR3 nucleotides read TGCAGCGTTGAATATGGGACGCCCAGCGGTGAAGCTTTCTTT.

The chain carries TRBV19 and TRBJ2-5, with D perhaps TRBD1 (6 bases). This CDR3 comprises 13 residues. CDR1 is LNHDA and CDR2 is SQIVND in the germline V gene (reference sequence). V dropped 4 bases and J dropped 5 bases, with 11 bases sitting between them. Here the CDR3 DNA reads TGTGCCAGTAGTACAAACAGGGTGGAGACCCAGTACTTC. It yields the protein CASSTNRVETQYF.

The V gene is TRBV5-1, the J gene TRBJ2-3; no firm D call. Looked up from germline, CDR1 is SGHRS and CDR2 is YFSETQ. CDR3 length: 14 residues. The ends were cut back, 0 bases at V and 1 base at J, with 6 bases in the middle. CDR3 amino acids: CASSLDGRTDTQYF. In DNA form, the CDR3 reads TGCGCCAGCAGCTTGGACGGCCGCACAGATACGCAGTATTTT.

The DNA for the CDR3 is TGTGCCAGCAGCCAGGCTTCGGGAGAGCGGGGGGCCAAGGCCCCCTACGAGCAGTACTTC. Its translation is CASSQASGERGAKAPYEQYF. The V call is TRBV4-2, the J call TRBJ2-7, with 9 bases that match TRBD2. Germline CDR1 LGHNA, CDR2 YNFKEQ. Trimming cost V 3 bases and J 2 bases; bases outside gene matches: 20. The CDR3 totals 20 residues.

The chain links TRBV5-5 to TRBJ2-4, with D uncertain. Trimming pared 0 bases from V and 9 bases from J, leaving 10 bases between. Germline loops: CDR1 SGHKS, CDR2 YYEKEE (reference sequence). This CDR3 has 13 residues. CDR3 sequence (DNA): TGTGCCAGCAGCTTGGAGGGATGGGGCATTCAGTACTTC. It yields the protein CASSLEGWGIQYF.

In its sample, this clone was seen once. The V gene is TRBV18, the J gene TRBJ1-6; D is ambiguous. Germline CDR1 reads KGHSH; CDR2 reads LQKENI. V was clipped by 2 bases and J by 0 bases, with 8 bases between them. CDR3 size: 16 residues. The CDR3 protein is CASSPELSSYNSPLHF. In DNA form, the CDR3 reads TGTGCCAGCTCACCAGAACTGAGCTCCTATAATTCACCCCTCCACTTT.

This chain uses TRBV19 with TRBJ2-2; 9 positions agree with TRBD2. From germline, CDR1 is LNHDA and CDR2 SQIVND (reference sequence). The CDR3 has 15 residues. Trimming at V came to 8 bases and at J to 4 bases, leaving 8 bases not matched to a gene. The CDR3 is CASDTAGGGTGELFF. The CDR3 DNA sequence: TGTGCCAGTGACACTGCGGGGGGGGGCACCGGGGAGCTGTTTTTT.

The chain recombines TRBV6-1 with TRBJ2-7; 10 bases fit TRBD1. Germline V gene sequence: CDR1 MNHNS, CDR2 SASEGT. Unmatched junction bases numbered 11, after V lost 6 bases and J lost 6 bases. The CDR3 consists of 15 residues. The CDR3 protein is CASSVDRGLLLEQYF. The CDR3 DNA sequence: TGTGCCAGCAGCGTTGACAGGGGGCTCCTCCTCGAGCAGTACTTC.

The rearrangement uses TRBV5-5 and TRBJ1-1; D remains unclear. V dropped 4 bases and J dropped 1 base, with 14 bases sitting between them. Germline CDR1 is SGHKS and CDR2 is YYEKEE (reference sequence). This CDR3 comprises 15 residues. The CDR3 nucleotides are TGTGCCAGCAGCCCAAGGTACCCACAGAACACTGAAGCTTTCTTT. It is translated as CASSPRYPQNTEAFF.

The J gene is TRBJ1-2, the V gene TRBV5-4; perhaps TRBD1 as D (6 bases). V lost 1 base and J 0 bases, leaving 10 bases between the germline ends. This CDR3 is built from 15 residues. CDR1 is SGHNT, CDR2 YYREEE, per germline (reference sequence). CDR3 in DNA: TGTGCCAGCAGCTTGCAGGGGCCAACTAACTATGGCTACACCTTC. Translating gives CASSLQGPTNYGYTF.

The V gene is TRBV6-1, the J gene TRBJ2-7, with 8 positions matching TRBD1. The V gene end was trimmed by 7 bases and the J gene end by 5 bases; junction bases not matched to a gene: 7. Germline-derived CDR1 and CDR2 are MNHNS and SASEGT. The CDR3 contains 13 residues. The CDR3 nucleotides read TGTGCCAGCACGTGGACAGGGTTGAACGAGCAGTACGTC. Translating gives CASTWTGLNEQYV.

The V call is TRBV9, the J call TRBJ2-2; 13 nucleotides align to TRBD2. Germline CDR1 reads SGDLS; CDR2 reads YYNGEE. With V trimmed by 4 bases and J by 0 bases, 6 bases remained unmatched. This CDR3 is 18 amino acids long. The CDR3 DNA follows: TGTGCCAGCAGCATGACTAGCGGGGGGCCTACGAACACCGGGGAGCTGTTTTTT. It codes for CASSMTSGGPTNTGELFF.

Here the CDR3 reads CASSLGMAKDTQYF. DNA of the CDR3: TGTGCCAGCAGCTTAGGCATGGCGAAAGATACGCAGTATTTT. V is TRBV7-9 and J is TRBJ2-3, with D hard to call. Between the trimmed V and J ends, which lost 1 base and 5 bases, there was a span of 10 bases. The CDR3 is made up of 14 amino acids. CDR1 SEHNR and CDR2 FQNEAQ come from the germline V gene (reference sequence).

This rearrangement joins TRBV7-9 to TRBJ2-1; D gene ambiguous. Germline values: CDR1 SEHNR, CDR2 FQNEAQ (reference sequence). The CDR3 runs to 11 residues. Trimming took 1 base from V and 9 from J, leaving 4 bases between them. The CDR3 loop reads CASSLVGEQFF. CDR3 DNA: TGTGCCAGCAGCTTAGTTGGTGAGCAGTTCTTC. Variable domain in full (rest from reference TRBV7-9 and TRBJ2-1): DTGVSQNPRHKITKRGQNVTFRCDPISEHNRLYWYRQTLGQGPEFLTYFQNEAQLEKSRLLSDRFSAERPKGSFSTLEIQRTEQGDSAMYLCASSLVGEQFFGPGTRLTVL.